The text below deals with one T cell receptor beta chain. The data are from a study of PD-L1 blockade in urothelial cancer. The V gene lost 0 bases and the J gene lost 5 bases, with 11 bases spanning the gap. Looked up from germline, CDR1 is SGHRS and CDR2 is YFSETQ. This CDR3 has 15 amino acids. Time point noted: peripheral blood 6 weeks after treatment start. Some clones are missing from TCRdb's copy, which holds only in-frame ones; the method was immunoSEQ multiplex PCR. The table has fewer than 85,000 clones, roughly 90% seen once. This sequence joins TRBV5-1 and TRBJ1-4, with a tentative D call TRBD1 (6 bases). Sequences were derived from PBMCs, sampled around atezolizumab (anti-PD-L1) treatment. This clonotype originated in a man aged 60-69 years with urothelial cancer. CDR3 sequence reads: CASSLGQATNEKLFF. The CDR3 nucleotides are TGCGCCAGCAGCTTGGGACAGGCGACAAATGAAAAACTGTTTTTT. The full variable domain, with the rest looked up from reference TRBV5-1 and TRBJ1-4, is KAGVTQTPRYLIKTRGQQVTLSCSPISGHRSVSWYQQTPGQGLQFLFEYFSETQRNKGNFPGRFSGRQFSNSRSEMNVSTLELGDSALYLCASSLGQATNEKLFFGSGTQLSVL.